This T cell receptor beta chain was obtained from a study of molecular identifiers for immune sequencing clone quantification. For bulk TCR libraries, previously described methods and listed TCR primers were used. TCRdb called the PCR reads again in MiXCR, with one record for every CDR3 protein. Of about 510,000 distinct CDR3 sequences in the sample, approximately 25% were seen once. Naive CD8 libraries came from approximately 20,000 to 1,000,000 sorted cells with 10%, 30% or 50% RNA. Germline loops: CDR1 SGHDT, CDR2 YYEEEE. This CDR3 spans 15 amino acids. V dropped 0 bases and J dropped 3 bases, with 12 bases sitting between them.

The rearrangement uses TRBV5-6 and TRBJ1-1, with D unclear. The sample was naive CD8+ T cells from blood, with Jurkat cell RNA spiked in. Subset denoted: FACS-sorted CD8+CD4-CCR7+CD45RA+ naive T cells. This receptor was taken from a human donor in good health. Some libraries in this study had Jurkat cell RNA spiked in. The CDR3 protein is CASSLGGLMDTEAFF. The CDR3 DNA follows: TGTGCCAGCAGCTTGGGCGGTCTGATGGACACTGAAGCTTTCTTT.